The clone carrying this TCR beta chain has ten or more counts. This entry comes from a study of T-cell reconstitution after alpha-beta-depleted transplantation in children. Trimming cost V 2 bases and J 3 bases, with 12 bases left between them. CDR1 SEHNR and CDR2 FQNEAQ come from the germline V gene (reference sequence). The length of the CDR3 is 15 residues. TCRbeta library construction was performed incorporating unique molecular identifiers. TCRdb reanalysed the PCR reads using MiXCR and keeps one entry per CDR3 protein. Of approximately 400,000 distinct CDR3 sequences listed, about a tenth are singletons.

The specimen was PBMCs from the stem cell graft donor, collected from the stem cell graft. This sequence was found in a human donor who donated a stem cell graft to a child with acute myeloid leukemia. This chain uses TRBV7-9 with TRBJ2-3, with unresolved D. The CDR3 nucleotides are TGTGCCAGCAGCTTATTGGGTAGAGTGACAGATACGCAGTATTTT. Its translation: CASSLLGRVTDTQYF.